The clone carrying this T cell receptor (beta chain) turned up a few times. The antigen remains undetermined. Trimming cost V 6 bases and J 3 bases; bases outside gene matches: 2. Germline CDR1 and CDR2: SNHLY and FYNNEI. The CDR3 has 13 amino acids. This sample was included in a study of cytomegalovirus exposure and HLA in healthy donors. Points from the study as a whole: In a later analysis, first-cohort TCR clusters were found to tend to co-occur in the roughly 120 validation repertoires.

The protocol was immunoSEQ multiplex PCR, while the TCRdb copy is restricted to in-frame clones and leaves out a portion. The table lists 70,000 or so clones, 94% of them singletons. Source material: PBMCs. The chain carries TRBV2 and TRBJ2-7, with 10 positions matching TRBD2. The origin of this receptor is a woman younger than 35 in good health and CMV-seronegative. The CDR3 sequence is CASRTSGNYEQYF. In DNA, the CDR3 is TGTGCCAGCAGAACTAGCGGGAACTACGAGCAGTACTTC.